The T cell receptor (beta chain) described here comes from a study of blood T cell repertoires in COVID-19. Study-wide background: Whether acute or convalescent, the COVID-19 samples came from the United States, Italy and Spain.

The trim removed 0 bases at V and 7 bases at J, leaving 4 bases unmatched. The CDR3 has 15 residues. Germline assignment: CDR1 SGHRS and CDR2 YFSETQ. Profiling relied on immunoSEQ multiplex PCR, and the TCRdb table lists in-frame clones only, not all of them. The sample has 150,000 to 200,000 clones; 75% to 85% are singletons. The Seattle site enrolled patients during active infection and followed them longitudinally. This clonotype was sampled from a woman in her thirties or forties with COVID-19, enrolled during active disease. Material for sequencing was peripheral blood. This chain joins TRBV5-1 and TRBJ2-3, with 11 bases that match TRBD2. CDR3 in DNA: TGCGCCAGCAGCTTGGGACTAGCGGGATCCAATACGCAGTATTTT. Translation gives CASSLGLAGSNTQYF.